This T cell receptor (beta chain) was identified in a study of CD8 T cells in ankylosing spondylitis. Findings of the study overall: Disease-associated clones were reportedly significantly overrepresented in matched ankylosing spondylitis synovial fluid. Earlier authors reported some of these motif variants in reactive arthritis synovial fluid and blood. What appeared characteristic of ankylosing spondylitis blood was a TCR beta motif of eight highly homologous variants.

A quantitative 5'-RACE method, one with molecular barcodes, was used to make TCR beta libraries. In TCRdb, the 5' RACE reads were re-called with MiXCR into one record per CDR3 protein. The sample contains 200,000 to 250,000 distinct CDR3 sequences, 6% to 8% of which appear only once. This CDR3 contains 12 residues. Trimming cost V 5 bases and J 7 bases, with 11 bases left between them. Germline CDR1 is MNHEY and CDR2 is SVGAGI. Ten or more counts support this clonotype. As yet, its antigen is unknown. The clonotype was recovered from a male donor with ankylosing spondylitis. Sequences were obtained from blood, either unsorted or a sorted T cell fraction (not recorded which). The J gene is TRBJ2-5, the V gene TRBV6-5; D is uncertain. CDR3: CASSTDRRTQYF. Written as DNA, the CDR3 is TGTGCCAGCAGTACCGATAGGCGGACCCAGTACTTC.